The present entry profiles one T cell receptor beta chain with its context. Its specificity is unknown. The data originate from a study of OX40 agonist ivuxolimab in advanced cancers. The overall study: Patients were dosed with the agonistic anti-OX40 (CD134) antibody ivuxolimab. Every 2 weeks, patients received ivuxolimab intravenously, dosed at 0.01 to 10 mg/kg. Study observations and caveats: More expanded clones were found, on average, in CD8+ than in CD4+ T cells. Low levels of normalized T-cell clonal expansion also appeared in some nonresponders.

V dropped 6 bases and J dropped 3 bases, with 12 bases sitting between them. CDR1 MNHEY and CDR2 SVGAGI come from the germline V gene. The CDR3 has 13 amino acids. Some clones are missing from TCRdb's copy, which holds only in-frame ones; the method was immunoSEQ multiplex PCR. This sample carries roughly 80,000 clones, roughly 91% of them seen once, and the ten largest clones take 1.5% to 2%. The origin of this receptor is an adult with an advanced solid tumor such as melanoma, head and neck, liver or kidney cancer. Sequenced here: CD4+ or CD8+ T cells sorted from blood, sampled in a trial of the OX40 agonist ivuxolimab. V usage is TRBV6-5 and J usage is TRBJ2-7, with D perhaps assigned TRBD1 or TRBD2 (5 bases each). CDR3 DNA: TGTGCCAGCAGGGGCGTGGGGGACTACGAGCAGTACTTC. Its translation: CASRGVGDYEQYF.